This T cell receptor (beta chain) was sequenced for a study of T cell responses to AZD1222 COVID-19 vaccine. Findings of the study overall: The breadth and depth of Spike-specific TCRs increased once two AZD1222 doses had been given. No day 14 peak samples; only post-peak repertoires were characterized. Females made up more of the donors, who were largely white British, and clonal diversity may have come out too low.

Profiling relied on immunoSEQ multiplex PCR, and the TCRdb table lists in-frame clones only, not all of them. The sample lists fewer than 200,000 clones, approximately 90% seen once, with roughly 26% in the top ten. A remark on this clone: Its antigen is currently unknown.

Trimming took off 4 bases at V and 9 bases at J, with 10 bases between the two ends. Looked up from germline, CDR1 is SQVTM and CDR2 is ANQGSEA. The length of the CDR3 is 11 residues. Sequencing was performed on peripheral blood, taken 28 days after the second AZD1222 dose. The receptor was derived from an adult who received the AZD1222 COVID-19 vaccine. This sequence joins TRBV29-1 and TRBJ1-5; unclear D gene. The CDR3 DNA follows: TGCAGCGTTGGAGCCTCAGGGCCCCAGCATTTT. It codes for CSVGASGPQHF.